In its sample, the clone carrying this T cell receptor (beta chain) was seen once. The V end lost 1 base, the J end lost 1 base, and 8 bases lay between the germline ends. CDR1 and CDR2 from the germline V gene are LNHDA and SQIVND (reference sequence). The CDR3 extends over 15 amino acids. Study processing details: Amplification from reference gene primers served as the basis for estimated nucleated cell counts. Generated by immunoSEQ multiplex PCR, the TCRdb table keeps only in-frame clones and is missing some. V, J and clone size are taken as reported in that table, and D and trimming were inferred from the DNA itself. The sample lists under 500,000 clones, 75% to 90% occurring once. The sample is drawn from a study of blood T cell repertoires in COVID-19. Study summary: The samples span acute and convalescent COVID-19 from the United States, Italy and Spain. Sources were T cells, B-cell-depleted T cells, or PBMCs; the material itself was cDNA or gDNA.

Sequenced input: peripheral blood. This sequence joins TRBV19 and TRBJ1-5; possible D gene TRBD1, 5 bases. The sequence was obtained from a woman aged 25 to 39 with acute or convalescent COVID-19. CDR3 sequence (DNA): TGTGCCAGTAGTATAGCCAGGGTGAGCAATCAGCCCCAGCATTTT. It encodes CASSIARVSNQPQHF.